This T cell receptor beta chain was observed in a study of T cells in Graves' hyperthyroidism and ophthalmopathy. Patients counted as stable if ophthalmopathy did not develop within 18 months. Exclusions: uncontrolled infection, other autoimmune disease, pregnancy, lactation. Each diagnosis was grounded in clinical symptoms, serum thyroxine and TRAb, thyroid ultrasound, and orbital computed tomography. Researchers amplified the TCR beta CDR3 regions from RNA transcripts. The study used the HTBI primer set for a first-round RT-PCR of the TCR CDR3. MiXCR, applied by TCRdb to the multiplex PCR reads, yields one record per CDR3 protein. The sample consists of some 460,000 distinct CDR3 sequences, 15% to 19% of them appearing once. The CDR3 loop spans 18 amino acids. V dropped 2 bases and J dropped 3 bases, with 22 bases sitting between them. The germline V gene has CDR1 MGHRA and CDR2 YSYEKL.

The J gene is TRBJ1-1, the V gene TRBV4-1; a weak D match, TRBD1 (5 bases). The source of this sequence is a woman aged 18-29 years with Graves' hyperthyroidism. Sequenced sample: blood. The CDR3 DNA reads as TGCGCCAGCAGCCAAAGGGGAAACGACGGTGAGAGGCACACTGAAGCTTTCTTT. As protein: CASSQRGNDGERHTEAFF.